This TCR beta chain was sequenced during a study of CD8 T cells in Susac syndrome. RNA amounts of about 0.5 to 1 ug underwent reverse transcription with random hexamers. One entry per CDR3 protein results from TCRdb running MiXCR on the immunoSEQ multiplex PCR reads. The sample holds about 200,000 distinct CDR3 sequences; 91% are singletons and the top ten take around 0.079%. The CDR3 runs to 13 residues. Germline loops: CDR1 LNHNV, CDR2 YYDKDF (reference sequence). Trimming left V 5 bases short and J 3 bases short, with 10 bases between. The chain has TRBV15 and TRBJ1-1; D gene ambiguous. The sequencing sample was made of CD4+ T cells from PBMCs. This clonotype was sampled from a human donor with Susac syndrome. The CDR3 here is CATSVYGYTEAFF. CDR3 sequence (DNA): TGTGCCACCAGCGTATACGGATACACTGAAGCTTTCTTT.